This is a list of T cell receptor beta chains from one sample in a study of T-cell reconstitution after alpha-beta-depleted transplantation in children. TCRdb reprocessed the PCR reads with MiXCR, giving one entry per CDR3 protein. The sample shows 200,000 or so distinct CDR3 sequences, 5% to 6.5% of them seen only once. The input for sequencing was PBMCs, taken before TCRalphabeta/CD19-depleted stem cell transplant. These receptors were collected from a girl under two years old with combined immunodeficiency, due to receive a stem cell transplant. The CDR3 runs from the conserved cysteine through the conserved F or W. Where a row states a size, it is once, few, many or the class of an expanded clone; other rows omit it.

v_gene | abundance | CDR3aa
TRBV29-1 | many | CSVEATADRGVNFYGYTF
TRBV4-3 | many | CASSQDASGQGLWGTQYF
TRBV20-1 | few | CSTLWGLRETQYF
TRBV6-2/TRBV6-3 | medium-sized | CASSRTSGPNEQFF
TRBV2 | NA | CASRDEGGDYEQYF
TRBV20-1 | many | CSTSSPAGPYNEQFF
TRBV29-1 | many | CSVEGTSTFF
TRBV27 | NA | CASSLGPSFFYGYTF
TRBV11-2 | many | CASSLEWGLSSGNTIYF
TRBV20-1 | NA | CSARVAGLAGGPGTQYF
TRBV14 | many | CASSHAGTGLYGELFF
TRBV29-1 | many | CSAVGGHGELFF
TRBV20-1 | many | CSASERGGLNEQYF
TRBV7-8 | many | CASSLVLAHGPIYEQYF
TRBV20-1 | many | CSARNPSGPNTGELFF
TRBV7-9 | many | CASSSLQETQYF
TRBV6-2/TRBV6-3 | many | CASSHGLVYEQFF
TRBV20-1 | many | CSATKRINTGELFF